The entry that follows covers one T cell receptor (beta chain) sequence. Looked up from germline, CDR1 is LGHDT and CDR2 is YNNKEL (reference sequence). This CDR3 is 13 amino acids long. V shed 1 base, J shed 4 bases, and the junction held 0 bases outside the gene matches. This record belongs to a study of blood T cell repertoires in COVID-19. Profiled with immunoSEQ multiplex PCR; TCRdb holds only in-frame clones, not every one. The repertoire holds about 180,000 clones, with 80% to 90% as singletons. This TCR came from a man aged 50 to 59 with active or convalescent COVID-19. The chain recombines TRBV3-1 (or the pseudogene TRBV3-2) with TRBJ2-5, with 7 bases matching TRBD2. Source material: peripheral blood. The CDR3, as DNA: TGTGCCAGCAGCCAAGGGGAGGGAGAGACCCAGTACTTC. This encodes CASSQGEGETQYF.